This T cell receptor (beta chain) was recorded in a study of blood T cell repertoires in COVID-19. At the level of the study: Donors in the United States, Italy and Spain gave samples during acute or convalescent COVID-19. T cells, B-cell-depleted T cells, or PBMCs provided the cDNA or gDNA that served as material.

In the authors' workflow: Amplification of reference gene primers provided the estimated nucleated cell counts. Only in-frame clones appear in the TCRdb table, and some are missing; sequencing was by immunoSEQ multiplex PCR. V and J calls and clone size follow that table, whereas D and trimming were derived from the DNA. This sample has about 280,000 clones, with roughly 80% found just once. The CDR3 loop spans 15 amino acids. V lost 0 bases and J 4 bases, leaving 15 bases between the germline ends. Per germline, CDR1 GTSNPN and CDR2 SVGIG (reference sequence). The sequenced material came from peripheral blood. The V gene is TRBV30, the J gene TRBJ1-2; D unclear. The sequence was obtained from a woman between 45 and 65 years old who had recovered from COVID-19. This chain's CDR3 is CAWSVKLAEAYGYTF. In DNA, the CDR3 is TGTGCCTGGAGTGTAAAATTGGCGGAGGCCTATGGCTACACCTTC.